Each of the 17 T cell receptor beta chains below was sequenced from the same sample in a study of blood T cell repertoires in COVID-19. TCRdb's copy holds only in-frame clones and misses some; the assay was immunoSEQ multiplex PCR. The sample carries some 190,000 clones, about 88% recorded once. The sequenced material came from peripheral blood. These receptors were obtained from a human donor in a cohort sampled during active COVID-19.

This clone has just one count. This chain links TRBV5-1 with TRBJ1-4; D is undetermined. The CDR3 extends over 13 amino acids. Trimming took off 3 bases at V and 7 bases at J, with 10 bases between the two ends. Germline loops: CDR1 SGHRS, CDR2 YFSETQ. CDR3 sequence: CASSSPGSEKLFF. Here the CDR3 DNA reads TGCGCCAGCAGCTCCCCAGGAAGTGAAAAACTGTTTTTT. Based on the CDR3 plus reference TRBV5-1 and TRBJ1-4, the full variable domain is KAGVTQTPRYLIKTRGQQVTLSCSPISGHRSVSWYQQTPGQGLQFLFEYFSETQRNKGNFPGRFSGRQFSNSRSEMNVSTLELGDSALYLCASSSPGSEKLFFGSGTQLSVL.

The chain is built from TRBV6-5 and TRBJ1-3; a possible D gene is TRBD1 (6 bases). The V gene's germline CDR1 is MNHEY and CDR2 SVGAGI. V was pared by 8 bases and J by 1 base, with 9 bases between. The CDR3 is 13 residues long. CDR3 protein: CASSGVSGNTIYF. For the CDR3, the DNA is TGTGCCAGCTCAGGGGTGTCTGGAAACACCATATATTTT.

This sequence joins TRBV3-1 (or the pseudogene TRBV3-2) and TRBJ2-7; 8 bases agree with TRBD1. Trimming cost V 5 bases and J 7 bases; bases outside gene matches: 1. The CDR3 is 11 amino acids. Germline V lookup: CDR1 LGHDT, CDR2 YNNKEL (reference sequence). CDR3 bases: TGTGCCAGCAGCAGGACAGGGGAGCAGTACTTC. Translated: CASSRTGEQYF.

The chain combines TRBV3-1 (or the pseudogene TRBV3-2) with TRBJ1-3; no clear D gene. CDR1 and CDR2 from the germline V gene are LGHDT and YNNKEL (reference sequence). Trimming removed 0 bases from V and 2 bases from J, with 14 bases in between. The CDR3 has 17 amino acids. This CDR3 reads CASSQERTLTTGNTIYF. CDR3 coding DNA: TGTGCCAGCAGCCAAGAACGCACCCTGACAACTGGAAACACCATATATTTT.

The chain links TRBV27 to TRBJ2-7; 8 bases line up with TRBD1. Trimming removed 6 bases from V and 2 bases from J; junction bases left unmatched: 12. Looked up from germline, CDR1 is MNHEY and CDR2 is SMNVEV (reference sequence). The CDR3 sequence is 16 residues long. The CDR3 spells CASSQKLRTGPYEQYF. In DNA form, the CDR3 reads TGTGCCAGCAGCCAGAAGCTTAGGACAGGGCCCTACGAGCAGTACTTC.

The rearrangement joins TRBV7-6 to TRBJ2-1; 9 bases match TRBD2. The CDR3 loop spans 19 amino acids. Trimming took 0 bases from V and 1 from J; bases not matched to a gene: 10. CDR1 and CDR2 (germline): SGHVS, FNYEAQ. Here the CDR3 reads CASSLALAGGPYSYNEQFF. CDR3 nucleotide sequence: TGTGCCAGCAGCTTAGCTTTGGCGGGAGGGCCTTATTCCTACAATGAGCAGTTCTTC. The whole variable domain, filled in from reference TRBV7-6 and TRBJ2-1, reads GAGVSQSPRYKVTKRGQDVALRCDPISGHVSLYWYRQALGQGPEFLTYFNYEAQQDKSGLPNDRFSAERPEGSISTLTIQRTEQRDSAMYRCASSLALAGGPYSYNEQFFGPGTRLTVL.

The CDR3 DNA reads TGTGCCAGCAGCTTAGGGGGGGGTACGCCCCAGCATTTT. Translation: CASSLGGGTPQHF. The chain links TRBV7-2 to TRBJ1-5; possible D gene TRBD1, 5 bases. The CDR3 length is 13 residues. The germline V gene encodes CDR1 SGHTA and CDR2 FQGNSA. The V gene lost 1 base and the J gene lost 9 bases, with 10 bases spanning the gap.

The chain employs TRBV6-5 and TRBJ2-7, with TRBD2 identical over 10 bases. V dropped 6 bases and J dropped 2; count of bases not matched to a gene: 4. The V gene's germline CDR1 is MNHEY and CDR2 SVGAGI. The CDR3 spans 14 residues. The CDR3 region is CASRAGTSAYEQYF. The CDR3 bases are TGTGCCAGCAGAGCCGGGACTAGCGCCTACGAGCAGTACTTC.

J is TRBJ2-7 and V is TRBV30; 8 bases are a match to TRBD2. The V and J ends lost 8 bases and 0 bases, in that order; junction bases with no gene match: 6. The CDR3 covers 13 residues. Germline CDR1 is GTSNPN and CDR2 is SVGIG (reference sequence). The CDR3 bases are TGTGCCCTCCGCGGGGGGAGCTCCTACGAGCAGTACTTC. This gives the protein CALRGGSSYEQYF.

This sequence joins TRBV5-8 and TRBJ1-1; D unresolved. CDR1 is SGHTS and CDR2 is YDEGEE in the germline V gene. V shed 7 bases and J shed 1 base, with 11 bases lying between them. This CDR3 has 13 amino acids. The CDR3 nucleotides read TGTGCCAGCTCTCGGCAGGAGAACACTGAAGCTTTCTTT. This codes for CASSRQENTEAFF.

The J gene is TRBJ2-2, the V gene TRBV2; D is unclear. Germline V gives CDR1 SNHLY, CDR2 FYNNEI. This CDR3 is built from 13 residues. V was clipped by 5 bases and J by 3 bases, with 7 bases between them. CDR3 sequence: CASSFLDTGELFF. In DNA, the CDR3 is TGTGCCAGCAGTTTCTTAGACACCGGGGAGCTGTTTTTT. Together with reference TRBV2 and TRBJ2-2, the CDR3 gives the full variable domain: EPEVTQTPSHQVTQMGQEVILRCVPISNHLYFYWYRQILGQKVEFLVSFYNNEISEKSEIFDDQFSVERPDGSNFTLKIRSTKLEDSAMYFCASSFLDTGELFFGEGSRLTVL.

V and J are TRBV4-3 and TRBJ1-5; unclear D gene. The CDR3 sequence is 15 residues long. V was clipped by 0 bases and J by 2 bases, with 8 bases between them. Germline CDR1 and CDR2: LGHNA and YSLEER. CDR3 nucleotides: TGCGCCAGCAGCCAAGAGCGGGGTGGCAATCAGCCCCAGCATTTT. Amino acids: CASSQERGGNQPQHF.

The rearrangement links TRBV6-1 to TRBJ1-4; the match to TRBD1 covers 7 bases. Germline lookup yields CDR1 MNHNS and CDR2 SASEGT. Unmatched junction bases numbered 11, after V lost 2 bases and J lost 2 bases. The CDR3 length is 18 residues. CDR3 amino acids: CASSENPGQGVTNEKLFF. For the CDR3, the DNA is TGTGCCAGCAGTGAAAATCCTGGGCAGGGGGTCACTAATGAAAAACTGTTTTTT.

The chain carries TRBV20-1 and TRBJ2-7, with 7 nucleotides matching TRBD2. CDR1 is DFQATT, CDR2 SNEGSKA, per germline (reference sequence). V lost 3 bases and J lost 2; bases outside the gene matches: 7. The CDR3 is 14 residues long. The CDR3 bases are TGCAGTGCTAGTCCGAGGACTAGGCCCTACGAGCAGTACTTC. The encoded protein is CSASPRTRPYEQYF.

This sequence joins TRBV7-9 and TRBJ1-3; TRBD1 matches 10 bases. Trimming cost V 5 bases and J 0 bases; bases outside gene matches: 7. CDR3 length equals 17 residues. The germline gives CDR1 SEHNR, CDR2 FQNEAQ (reference sequence). CDR3 sequence (DNA): TGTGCCAGCAGCCCCCGGACAGGGGGATACTCTGGAAACACCATATATTTT. It specifies CASSPRTGGYSGNTIYF.

The chain combines TRBV30 with TRBJ1-1; TRBD1 matches 7 bases. Unmatched junction bases numbered 4, after V lost 1 base and J lost 5 bases. Germline lookup yields CDR1 GTSNPN and CDR2 SVGIG (reference sequence). This CDR3 comprises 13 residues. The CDR3 DNA is TGTGCCTGGAGTGGGAGGGGGCGGACTGAAGCTTTCTTT. It is translated as CAWSGRGRTEAFF.

This chain links TRBV5-8 with TRBJ2-1, with TRBD1 identical over 9 bases. Germline V gives CDR1 SGHTS, CDR2 YDEGEE. With V trimmed by 4 bases and J by 0 bases, 8 bases remained unmatched. The CDR3 is made up of 17 amino acids. CDR3 sequence: CASSVGQGKSSYNEQFF. DNA of the CDR3: TGTGCCAGCAGCGTGGGACAGGGAAAAAGCTCCTACAATGAGCAGTTCTTC.